Listed here is a single T cell receptor (beta chain). Its antigen is not known. Profiling relied on immunoSEQ multiplex PCR, and the TCRdb table lists in-frame clones only, not all of them. The sample yields around 80,000 clones, 87% seen once. This entry comes from a study of OX40 agonist ivuxolimab in advanced cancers. The overall study: People in dose escalation had one of these cancers: hepatocellular carcinoma, melanoma, renal cell or head and neck cancer.

Between the trimmed V and J ends, which lost 8 bases and 4 bases, there was a span of 11 bases. This CDR3 spans 12 amino acids. Per germline, CDR1 LNHDA and CDR2 SQIVND (reference sequence). Regarding the study as a whole: Blood T cells, both CD4+ and CD8+, expanded clonally by week 6 at 0.1 to 3.0 mg/kg.

The receptor comes from an adult with an advanced solid tumor such as melanoma, head and neck, liver or kidney cancer. This chain connects TRBV19 to TRBJ1-2; D remains ambiguous. Source: CD4+ or CD8+ T cells sorted from blood, taken in a trial of the OX40 agonist ivuxolimab. The CDR3 loop reads CASEGAGYGYTF. CDR3 DNA sequence: TGTGCCAGTGAGGGTGCGGGCTATGGCTACACCTTC.